Given below is one T cell receptor beta chain in context. Its matching antigen is unknown. Germline CDR1 and CDR2: SGDLS and YYNGEE. With V trimmed by 0 bases and J by 2 bases, 9 bases remained unmatched. This CDR3 is built from 17 residues. The data stem from a study of cytomegalovirus exposure and HLA in healthy donors. Study results and limitations: It was only CMV serostatus that was available as immune exposure information.

PCR was performed using 60 Vbeta and 13 Jbeta primers. Produced via immunoSEQ multiplex PCR; TCRdb's table is partial and in-frame only. Among 130,000 or so clones listed, approximately 74% were seen once. V gene TRBV9 combines with J gene TRBJ2-3; 7 nucleotides agree with TRBD2. Specimen: PBMCs. This sequence originates from a man aged 35-49 years in good health and CMV-seropositive. As DNA, the CDR3 is TGTGCCAGCAGCGTAGACCCTAGCGGTCTTATCACAGATACGCAGTATTTT. It codes for CASSVDPSGLITDTQYF. Together with reference TRBV9 and TRBJ2-3, the CDR3 gives the full variable domain: DSGVTQTPKHLITATGQRVTLRCSPRSGDLSVYWYQQSLDQGLQFLIQYYNGEERAKGNILERFSAQQFPDLHSELNLSSLELGDSALYFCASSVDPSGLITDTQYFGPGTRLTVL.